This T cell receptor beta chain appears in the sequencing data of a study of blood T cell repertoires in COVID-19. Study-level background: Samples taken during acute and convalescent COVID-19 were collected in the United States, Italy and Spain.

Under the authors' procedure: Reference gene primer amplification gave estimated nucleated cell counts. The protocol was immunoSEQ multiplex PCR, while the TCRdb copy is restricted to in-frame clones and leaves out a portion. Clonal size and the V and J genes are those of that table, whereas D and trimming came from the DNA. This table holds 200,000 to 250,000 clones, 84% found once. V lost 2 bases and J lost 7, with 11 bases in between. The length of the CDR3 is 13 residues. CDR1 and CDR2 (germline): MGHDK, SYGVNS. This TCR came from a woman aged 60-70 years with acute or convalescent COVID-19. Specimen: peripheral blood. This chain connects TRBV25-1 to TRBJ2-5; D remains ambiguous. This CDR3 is CASSEGPRGTQYF. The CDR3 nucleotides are TGTGCCAGCAGTGAAGGCCCCCGAGGGACCCAGTACTTC.